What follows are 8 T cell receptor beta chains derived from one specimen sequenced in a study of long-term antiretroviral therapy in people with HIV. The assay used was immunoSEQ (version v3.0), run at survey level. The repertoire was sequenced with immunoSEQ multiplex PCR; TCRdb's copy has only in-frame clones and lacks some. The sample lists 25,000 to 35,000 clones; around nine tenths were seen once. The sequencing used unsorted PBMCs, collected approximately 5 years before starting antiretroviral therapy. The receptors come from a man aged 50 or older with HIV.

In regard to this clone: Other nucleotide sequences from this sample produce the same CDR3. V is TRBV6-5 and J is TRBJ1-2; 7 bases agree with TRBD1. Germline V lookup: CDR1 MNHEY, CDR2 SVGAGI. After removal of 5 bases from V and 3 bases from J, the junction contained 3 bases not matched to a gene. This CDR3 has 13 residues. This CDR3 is CASSRDSYYGYTF. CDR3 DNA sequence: TGTGCCAGCAGTCGGGACAGCTACTATGGCTACACCTTC.

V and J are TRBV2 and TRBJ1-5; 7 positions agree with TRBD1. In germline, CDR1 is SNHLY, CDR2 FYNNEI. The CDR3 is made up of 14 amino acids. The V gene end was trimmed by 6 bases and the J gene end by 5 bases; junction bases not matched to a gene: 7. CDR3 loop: CASSPDRLYQPQHF. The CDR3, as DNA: TGTGCCAGCAGCCCGGACAGGCTATATCAGCCCCAGCATTTT.

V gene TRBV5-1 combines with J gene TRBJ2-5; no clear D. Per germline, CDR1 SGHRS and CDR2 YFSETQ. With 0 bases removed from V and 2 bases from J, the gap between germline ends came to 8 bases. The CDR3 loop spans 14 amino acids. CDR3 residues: CASSLAVSQETQYF. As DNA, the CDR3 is TGCGCCAGCAGCTTGGCCGTCAGTCAAGAGACCCAGTACTTC.

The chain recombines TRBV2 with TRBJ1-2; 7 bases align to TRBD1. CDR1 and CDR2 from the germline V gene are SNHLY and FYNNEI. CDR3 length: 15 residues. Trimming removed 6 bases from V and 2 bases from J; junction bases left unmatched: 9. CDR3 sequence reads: CASRLQGLGNYGYTF. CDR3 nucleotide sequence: TGTGCCAGCAGACTACAGGGGTTGGGGAACTATGGCTACACCTTC.

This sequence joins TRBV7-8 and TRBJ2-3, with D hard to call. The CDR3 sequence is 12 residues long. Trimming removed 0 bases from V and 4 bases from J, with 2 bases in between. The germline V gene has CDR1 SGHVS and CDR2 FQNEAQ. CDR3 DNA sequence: TGTGCCAGCAGCTTAGCAGCAGATACGCAGTATTTT. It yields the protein CASSLAADTQYF.

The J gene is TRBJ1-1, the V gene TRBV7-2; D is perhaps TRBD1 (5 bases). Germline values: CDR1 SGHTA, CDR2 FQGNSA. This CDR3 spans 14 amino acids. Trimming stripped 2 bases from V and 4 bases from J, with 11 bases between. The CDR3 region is CASSLRPGGTEAFF. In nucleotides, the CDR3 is TGTGCCAGCAGCTTACGACCCGGGGGCACTGAAGCTTTCTTT.

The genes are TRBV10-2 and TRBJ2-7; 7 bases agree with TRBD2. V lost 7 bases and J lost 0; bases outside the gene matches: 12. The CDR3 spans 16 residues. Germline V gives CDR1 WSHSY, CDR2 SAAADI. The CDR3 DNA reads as TGCGCCAGCATTTCCTCGACTAGCCGAAGCTCCTACGAGCAGTACTTC. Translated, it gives CASISSTSRSSYEQYF.

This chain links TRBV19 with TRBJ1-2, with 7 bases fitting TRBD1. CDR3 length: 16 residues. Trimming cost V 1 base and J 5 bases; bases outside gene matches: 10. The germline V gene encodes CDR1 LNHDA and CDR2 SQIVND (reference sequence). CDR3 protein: CASSIVGAGGRYGYTF. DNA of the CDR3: TGTGCCAGTAGTATAGTGGGGGCAGGGGGACGGTATGGCTACACCTTC.